This is a list of T cell receptor beta chains from one sample in a study of control samples from healthy donors and cancer patients. The method was immunoSEQ multiplex PCR; TCRdb's version includes in-frame clones alone and lacks a portion of them. The specimen's table records some 180,000 clones. Sequenced: blood. The origin of the receptors is a woman aged 30 to 39 in good health. CDR3s include the opening cysteine and the closing phenylalanine or tryptophan. The order of the fields is CDR3 protein, CDR3 DNA, J gene, D gene, V gene. The D gene is left open where the match is weak.

CDR3: CASSWTASSNQPQHF; DNA: TGTGCCAGCAGTTGGACAGCTAGCAGCAATCAGCCCCAGCATTTT; J: TRBJ1-5; D: NA; V: TRBV27
CDR3: CAISATGALGTGELFF; DNA: TGTGCCATCAGCGCAACAGGGGCCTTAGGGACCGGGGAGCTGTTTTTT; J: TRBJ2-2; D: TRBD1; V: TRBV10-3
CDR3: CASRAQGRGTEAFF; DNA: TGTGCCAGCAGAGCACAGGGGAGAGGGACTGAAGCTTTCTTT; J: TRBJ1-1; D: TRBD1; V: TRBV2
CDR3: CASSSSKESSYNEQFF; DNA: TGTGCCAGCAGTTCCTCGAAGGAGAGCTCCTACAATGAGCAGTTCTTC; J: TRBJ2-1; D: NA; V: TRBV28
CDR3: CASSQDIGARGYTF; DNA: TGTGCCAGCAGCCAAGATATAGGGGCGCGGGGCTACACCTTC; J: TRBJ1-2; D: NA; V: TRBV3-1/TRBV3-2
CDR3: CASSLSDSTTEAFF; DNA: TGTGCCAGCAGTTTATCGGACAGTACCACTGAAGCTTTCTTT; J: TRBJ1-1; D: NA; V: TRBV28
CDR3: CASSLEYNEQFF; DNA: TGCGCCAGCAGCTTGGAGTACAATGAGCAGTTCTTC; J: TRBJ2-1; D: NA; V: TRBV5-1
CDR3: CASSLVGGGGQYF; DNA: TGTGCCAGCAGTTTAGTGGGGGGGGGAGGGCAGTACTTC; J: TRBJ2-7; D: TRBD2; V: TRBV27
CDR3: CASSLRAGGRRETQYF; DNA: TGTGCCAGCAGCTTAAGGGCGGGGGGCCGGAGAGAGACCCAGTACTTC; J: TRBJ2-5; D: TRBD2; V: TRBV7-2
CDR3: CASSSGTSYSAEQFF; DNA: TGTGCCAGCAGCTCCGGGACTAGCTACTCCGCTGAGCAGTTCTTC; J: TRBJ2-1; D: TRBD2; V: TRBV7-8
CDR3: CASSLGTGGLQTGYTF; DNA: TGTGCCAGCAGCTTGGGGACAGGAGGACTCCAGACTGGCTACACCTTC; J: TRBJ1-2; D: TRBD1; V: TRBV7-6
CDR3: CAWSPRDNYEQYF; DNA: TGTGCCTGGAGTCCCCGGGACAACTACGAGCAGTACTTC; J: TRBJ2-7; D: NA; V: TRBV30
CDR3: CASTGQIYNEQFF; DNA: TGTGCCAGCACGGGACAGATCTACAATGAGCAGTTCTTC; J: TRBJ2-1; D: TRBD1; V: TRBV28
CDR3: CAIRGLAGGLSYNEQFF; DNA: TGTGCCATCAGAGGACTAGCGGGGGGCCTCTCCTACAATGAGCAGTTCTTC; J: TRBJ2-1; D: TRBD2; V: TRBV10-3
CDR3: CASSLRGTTEAFF; DNA: TGCGCCAGCAGCTTAAGGGGGACGACTGAAGCTTTCTTT; J: TRBJ1-1; D: NA; V: TRBV5-1
CDR3: CASSQIGIDPPVHTF; DNA: TGTGCCAGCAGCCAAATTGGGATTGATCCTCCGGTCCACACCTTC; J: TRBJ1-2; D: NA; V: TRBV4-2
CDR3: CASLTGLAGGYEQYF; DNA: TGTGCCAGCCTCACAGGACTAGCGGGGGGTTACGAGCAGTACTTC; J: TRBJ2-7; D: TRBD2; V: TRBV28
CDR3: CASSWPIVGTGELFF; DNA: TGTGCCAGCAGCTGGCCTATCGTTGGGACCGGGGAGCTGTTTTTT; J: TRBJ2-2; D: NA; V: TRBV11-3
CDR3: CASSLTGTGGGNTEAFF; DNA: TGCGCCAGCAGCCTCACCGGGACAGGAGGGGGGAACACTGAAGCTTTCTTT; J: TRBJ1-1; D: TRBD1; V: TRBV5-1
CDR3: CASSPGGNGYTF; DNA: TGTGCCAGCAGCCCTGGCGGAAATGGCTACACCTTC; J: TRBJ1-2; D: NA; V: TRBV28
CDR3: CASSLDPGTDTQYF; DNA: TGTGCCAGCAGCTTAGACCCAGGAACAGATACGCAGTATTTT; J: TRBJ2-3; D: NA; V: TRBV11-3
CDR3: CASSWSGGSGNTIYF; DNA: TGTGCCAGCAGCTGGAGCGGGGGGTCCGGAAACACCATATATTTT; J: TRBJ1-3; D: NA; V: TRBV7-2
CDR3: CASSSDGWNTEAFF; DNA: TGTGCCAGCAGCTCAGACGGGTGGAACACTGAAGCTTTCTTT; J: TRBJ1-1; D: NA; V: TRBV7-2